The 2 T cell receptor beta chains below were found in one sample sequenced in a study of brain metastases from non-small cell lung cancer. Profiled with immunoSEQ multiplex PCR; TCRdb holds only in-frame clones, not every one. The table lists nearly 2,500 clones, around 85% of them singletons, with 5% to 7.5% in the top ten. Sequenced sample: primary lung tumor tissue. The receptors come from a donor at least 40 years old with non-small cell lung cancer.

The J gene is TRBJ1-5, the V gene TRBV2; 8 bases map to TRBD1. The CDR3 is 14 residues long. V shed 3 bases, J shed 7 bases, and the junction held 5 bases outside the gene matches. Germline V lookup: CDR1 SNHLY, CDR2 FYNNEI. The CDR3 sequence: CASSEDREWQPQHF. CDR3 in DNA: TGTGCCAGCAGTGAGGACAGGGAGTGGCAGCCCCAGCATTTT.

The chain recombines TRBV29-1 with TRBJ2-7; the D gene is possibly TRBD1 (6 bases). Trimming shortened V by 4 bases and J by 7 bases, and 14 bases separated the two germline ends. Germline values: CDR1 SQVTM, CDR2 ANQGSEA. This CDR3 has 12 amino acids. This chain's CDR3 is CSVGAGVEEQYF. As DNA, the CDR3 is TGCAGCGTTGGAGCAGGGGTGGAAGAGCAGTACTTC.